Sequencing of this T cell receptor beta chain was carried out in a study of vaccination effects on CD4 cells after COVID-19. Antigen-specific CD4+ T cell clonotypes were called by their expansion after viral peptide-pool culture in ViraFEST. Researchers isolated CD4+ T cells once roughly ten days of culture had elapsed. It was between March and December 2020 that the person had a SARS-CoV-2 infection confirmed by PCR. Cultures used over 1.5 million PBMC per well, about 10 IU/ml IL-2 and about 10 ug/ml peptides. Cultures had half their medium replaced with IL-2 medium on days 3 and 7. Whole-study findings and limits: The study dataset contains few convalescent patients and includes no early post-infection timepoints. New vaccine-induced clones made up most post-vaccine spike-reactive clones in convalescents.

The CDR3 is made up of 14 amino acids. Trimming took 6 bases from V and 5 from J, leaving 14 bases between them. Germline lookup yields CDR1 MNHEY and CDR2 SVGAGI. Generated by immunoSEQ multiplex PCR, the TCRdb table keeps only in-frame clones and is missing some. Of 20,000 to 30,000 clones in the sample, about 77% are singletons; the top ten hold around 21%. About this clone: As yet, its antigen is unknown.

The rearrangement joins TRBV6-5 to TRBJ1-5; the D gene is possibly TRBD1 (6 bases). Sequencing used CD4+ T cells from PBMCs cultured with HCoV-NL63 spike peptides, obtained before COVID-19 vaccination. The sequence was obtained from a human donor who had a prior SARS-CoV-2 infection. CDR3 in DNA: TGTGCCAGCAGCAAACAGGGTAGAGATCAGCCCCAGCATTTT. Translated, it gives CASSKQGRDQPQHF.